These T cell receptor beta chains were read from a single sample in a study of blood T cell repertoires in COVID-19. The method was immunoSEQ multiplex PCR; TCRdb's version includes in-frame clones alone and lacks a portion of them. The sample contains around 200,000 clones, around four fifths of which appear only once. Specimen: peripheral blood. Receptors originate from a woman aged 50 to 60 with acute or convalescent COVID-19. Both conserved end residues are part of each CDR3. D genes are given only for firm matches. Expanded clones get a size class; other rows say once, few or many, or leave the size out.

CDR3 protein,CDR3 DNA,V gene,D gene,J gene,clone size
CASSTGLAGSNEQFF,TGTGCCAGTAGTACGGGACTAGCGGGCAGTAATGAGCAGTTCTTC,TRBV19,TRBD2,TRBJ2-1,-
CASIGTLRGETQYF,TGTGCCAGCATAGGGACACTAAGGGGGGAGACCCAGTACTTC,TRBV28,-,TRBJ2-5,-
CASSPSGRNEQFF,TGTGCCAGCAGTCCCTCTGGGCGTAATGAGCAGTTCTTC,TRBV27,-,TRBJ2-1,once
CASSLRGGRDSGELFF,TGTGCCAGCAGCTTGAGGGGCGGGAGAGATTCCGGGGAGCTGTTTTTT,TRBV5-6,TRBD2,TRBJ2-2,-
CASRLAGSTGELFF,TGTGCCAGCAGACTAGCGGGCAGCACCGGGGAGCTGTTTTTT,TRBV3-1/TRBV3-2,TRBD2,TRBJ2-2,-
CASSRQGTLPLGELFF,TGTGCCAGCTCACGACAGGGAACCCTACCCCTCGGGGAGCTGTTTTTT,TRBV18,TRBD1,TRBJ2-2,-
CASSLERQDAYGYTF,TGTGCCAGCAGCTTAGAACGACAGGATGCCTATGGCTACACCTTC,TRBV7-2,-,TRBJ1-2,-
CASSYDRPNTGELFF,TGTGCCAGCAGTTACGACAGACCGAACACCGGGGAGCTGTTTTTT,TRBV6-6,-,TRBJ2-2,-
CASSLSAGAFEQYF,TGTGCCAGCAGCTTGTCAGCGGGAGCTTTCGAGCAGTACTTC,TRBV5-4,TRBD2,TRBJ2-7,-
CASSPGLSTDTQYF,TGTGCCAGCAGTCCTGGACTAAGCACAGATACGCAGTATTTT,TRBV2,-,TRBJ2-3,-
CASSSFPESIAQYF,TGTGCCAGCAGCTCCTTTCCGGAGAGTATCGCCCAGTACTTC,TRBV5-5,-,TRBJ2-5,-
CSVEGLAGGSTGELFF,TGCAGCGTTGAAGGACTAGCGGGAGGATCCACCGGGGAGCTGTTTTTT,TRBV29-1,TRBD2,TRBJ2-2,few
CASSHTRGTGVSYEQYF,TGTGCCAGCAGCCACACTCGGGGGACAGGGGTCTCCTACGAGCAGTACTTC,TRBV2,TRBD1,TRBJ2-7,-
CASGEAFQETQYF,TGTGCTAGCGGAGAAGCCTTCCAAGAGACCCAGTACTTC,TRBV7-7,-,TRBJ2-5,-
CASRDFKEQFF,TGTGCCAGCAGGGACTTTAAGGAGCAGTTCTTC,TRBV6-5,-,TRBJ2-1,-
CASSLWSSGSVGDTQYF,TGTGCCAGCAGCCTTTGGTCTAGCGGGAGTGTAGGAGATACGCAGTATTTT,TRBV7-6,TRBD2,TRBJ2-3,-
CASSSEGWTGIRDGYTF,TGTGCCAGCAGCTCCGAGGGGTGGACAGGTATCAGAGATGGCTACACCTTC,TRBV7-7,TRBD1,TRBJ1-2,-
CASSYSAPGKGNEQFF,TGTGCCAGCAGTTACTCCGCCCCGGGAAAGGGAAATGAGCAGTTCTTC,TRBV6-5,-,TRBJ2-1,-
CASSFGQGQETQYF,TGTGCCAGCAGTTTCGGACAGGGGCAAGAGACCCAGTACTTC,TRBV28,TRBD1,TRBJ2-5,-
CATSREPDGKETQYF,TGTGCCACCAGCAGAGAACCCGACGGGAAAGAGACCCAGTACTTC,TRBV15,-,TRBJ2-5,-
CASSSPGRHLNEQFF,TGTGCCAGCAGTTCCCCCGGGAGACACTTAAATGAGCAGTTCTTC,TRBV27,-,TRBJ2-1,-
CASSVLAGPSYEQYF,TGTGCCAGCAGTGTTCTAGCGGGGCCCTCCTACGAGCAGTACTTC,TRBV6-6,TRBD2,TRBJ2-7,-
CASSPLDGKGPYNEQFF,TGTGCCAGCTCACCTCTCGACGGCAAGGGGCCTTACAATGAGCAGTTCTTC,TRBV18,-,TRBJ2-1,few
CAISEAQNPFNDEQFF,TGTGCCATCAGTGAGGCCCAGAATCCCTTTAACGATGAGCAGTTCTTC,TRBV10-3,-,TRBJ2-1,once
CASSPRTASGYTF,TGTGCCAGCAGCCCCAGGACAGCTTCCGGCTACACCTTC,TRBV11-2,-,TRBJ1-2,-
CASSSTRGAMNTEAFF,TGCGCCAGCAGCAGTACAAGGGGCGCGATGAACACTGAAGCTTTCTTT,TRBV5-1,-,TRBJ1-1,-
CASSEYGLLNTEAFF,TGTGCCAGCAGTGAATATGGACTTCTGAACACTGAAGCTTTCTTT,TRBV25-1,-,TRBJ1-1,-
CASSYQRKGHNEQFF,TGTGCCAGCAGTTACCAGCGGAAGGGCCACAATGAGCAGTTCTTC,TRBV6-5,-,TRBJ2-1,-
CASSEPGVNEQFF,TGTGCCAGCAGTGAACCAGGGGTTAATGAGCAGTTCTTC,TRBV25-1,-,TRBJ2-1,-
CASSIDRAYEQYF,TGCGCCAGCAGCATAGACAGAGCCTACGAGCAGTACTTC,TRBV5-1,-,TRBJ2-7,-
CATSRVGGQPGDEQFF,TGTGCCACCAGCAGAGTCGGGGGACAGCCAGGGGATGAGCAGTTCTTC,TRBV15,-,TRBJ2-1,-
CASSFRAGASYEQYF,TGTGCCAGCAGCTTCCGGGCGGGGGCCTCCTACGAGCAGTACTTC,TRBV5-6,-,TRBJ2-7,-
CASSVDVAGVREQYF,TGTGCCAGCAGCGTAGATGTAGCGGGAGTCAGGGAGCAGTACTTC,TRBV9,TRBD2,TRBJ2-7,-
CASSATGAEAFF,TGTGCCAGCAGCGCTACAGGGGCTGAAGCTTTCTTT,TRBV7-2,TRBD1,TRBJ1-1,once
CASLTFRFIEDTQYF,TGTGCCAGCCTAACCTTTAGATTTATTGAGGATACGCAGTATTTT,TRBV5-6,-,TRBJ2-3,-
CASSTSGTGGERNIQYF,TGTGCCAGCTCAACCAGCGGGACAGGAGGGGAGAGGAACATTCAGTACTTC,TRBV18,-,TRBJ2-4,-